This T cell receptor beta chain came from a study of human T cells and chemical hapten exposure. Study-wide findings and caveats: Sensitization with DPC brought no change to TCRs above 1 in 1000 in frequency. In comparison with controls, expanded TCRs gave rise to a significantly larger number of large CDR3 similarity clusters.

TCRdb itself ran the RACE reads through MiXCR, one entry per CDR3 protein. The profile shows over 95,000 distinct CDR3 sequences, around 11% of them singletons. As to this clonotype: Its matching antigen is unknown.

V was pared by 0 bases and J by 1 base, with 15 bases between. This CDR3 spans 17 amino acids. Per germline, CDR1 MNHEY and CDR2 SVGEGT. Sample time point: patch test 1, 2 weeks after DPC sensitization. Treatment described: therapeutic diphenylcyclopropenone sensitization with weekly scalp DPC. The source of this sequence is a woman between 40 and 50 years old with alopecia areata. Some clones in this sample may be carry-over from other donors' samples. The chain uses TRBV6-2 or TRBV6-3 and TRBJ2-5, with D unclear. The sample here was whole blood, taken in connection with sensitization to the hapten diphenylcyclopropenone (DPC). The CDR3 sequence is CASSYSSGRPSQETQYF. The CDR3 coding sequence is TGTGCCAGCAGTTACTCTTCTGGGCGACCGTCCCAAGAGACCCAGTACTTC.